A selection of T cell receptor beta chains follows, all from one sample in a study of blood T cells in healthy people across ages. MiXCR was run by TCRdb on the 5' RACE reads, yielding one entry per CDR3 protein. The sample includes more than 650,000 distinct CDR3 sequences, 20% to 30% of them seen just once. The same data also went into a second study, on T cells of mothers and their children.

The material sequenced was blood. These receptors all come from a boy younger than 18 in good health. CDR3s include the opening cysteine and the closing phenylalanine or tryptophan. The D gene is left open where the match is weak. Where a row states a size, it is once, few, many or the class of an expanded clone; other rows omit it.

J	D	size	V	CDR3	DNA
TRBJ2-2	.	.	TRBV15	CATSRDSRNTGELLF	TGTGCCACCAGCAGAGATAGCCGGAACACCGGGGAGCTGCTTTTT
TRBJ1-2	TRBD1	.	TRBV7-8	CASSPRGRGVYGYTF	TGTGCCAGCAGCCCCAGGGGCAGGGGGGTCTATGGCTACACCTTC
TRBJ1-1	.	.	TRBV5-6	CASTQVRLSTEAFF	TGTGCCAGCACCCAAGTACGTTTGAGCACTGAAGCTTTCTTT
TRBJ2-5	TRBD2	.	TRBV12-3/TRBV12-4	CASRGLGRTQYF	TGTGCCAGCAGGGGACTAGGACGGACCCAGTACTTC
TRBJ2-1	TRBD2	.	TRBV6-2/TRBV6-3	CASSDIAGGNNEQFF	TGTGCCAGCTCCGATATAGCGGGGGGGAACAATGAGCAGTTCTTC
TRBJ1-4	.	few	TRBV6-1	CASSATSQVGEKLFF	TGTGCCAGCAGTGCAACGTCCCAGGTCGGTGAAAAACTGTTTTTT
TRBJ1-1	.	.	TRBV5-1	CASTTLGGVNTEAFF	TGCGCCAGCACCACGCTCGGGGGTGTGAACACTGAAGCTTTCTTT
TRBJ1-4	.	few	TRBV15	CATSPTGLGDEKLFF	TGTGCCACCAGCCCTACGGGGCTGGGCGATGAAAAACTGTTTTTT
TRBJ2-7	.	few	TRBV3-1	CASSQGSRDTFFYEQYF	TGTGCCAGCAGCCAAGGATCCCGGGACACCTTCTTCTACGAGCAGTACTTC
TRBJ2-3	.	.	TRBV6-2/TRBV6-3	CASSYVLKSATQYF	TGTGCCAGCAGTTACGTATTAAAGTCTGCTACGCAGTATTTT
TRBJ1-4	.	.	TRBV9	CASSVRINEKLFF	TGTGCCAGCAGCGTACGGATTAATGAAAAACTGTTTTTT
TRBJ1-3	.	.	TRBV6-6	CASRSTLGNTIYF	TGTGCCAGCAGATCCACACTGGGAAACACCATATATTTT
TRBJ2-2	TRBD1	few	TRBV12-3/TRBV12-4	CASSPRDRVNTGELFF	TGTGCCAGCAGTCCCCGGGACAGGGTAAACACCGGGGAGCTGTTTTTT
TRBJ1-2	.	few	TRBV29-1	CSVEDLGRMSGYTF	TGCAGCGTTGAAGATCTCGGCAGGATGTCAGGCTACACCTTC
TRBJ2-5	.	.	TRBV13	CASSYTRAPQETQYF	TGTGCCAGCAGCTATACCCGGGCCCCCCAAGAGACCCAGTACTTC
TRBJ1-2	.	few	TRBV6-6	CASSPTTWGDYGYTF	TGTGCCAGCAGTCCCACCACATGGGGGGACTATGGCTACACCTTC
TRBJ2-7	.	.	TRBV5-5	CASSPGQWGILREQYF	TGTGCCAGCAGCCCAGGACAGTGGGGAATATTACGCGAGCAGTACTTC
TRBJ2-3	.	.	TRBV5-1	CASSLTVSSTDTQYF	TGCGCCAGCAGCTTAACAGTATCTAGCACAGATACGCAGTATTTT
TRBJ2-1	.	many	TRBV28	CASSLGGNYNEQFF	TGTGCCAGCAGTTTAGGGGGCAACTACAATGAGCAGTTCTTC
TRBJ2-3	TRBD1	.	TRBV9	CASSVGQGRADTQYF	TGTGCCAGCAGCGTAGGACAGGGGCGCGCAGATACGCAGTATTTT
TRBJ1-2	TRBD1	few	TRBV2	CASSDGGQGGNYGYTF	TGTGCCAGCAGTGATGGTGGACAGGGAGGGAACTATGGCTACACCTTC
TRBJ1-5	.	.	TRBV12-3/TRBV12-4	CASRAGPNNQPQHF	TGTGCCAGCAGGGCGGGGCCTAACAATCAGCCCCAGCATTTT
TRBJ1-2	.	.	TRBV6-5	CASSYSEGYTF	TGTGCCAGCAGTTACTCTGAAGGCTACACCTTC
TRBJ2-7	.	.	TRBV25-1	CASSDDLGTNEQYF	TGTGCCAGCAGTGACGATTTGGGAACCAACGAGCAGTACTTC
TRBJ2-2	.	.	TRBV12-3/TRBV12-4	CASSLDRGLLDTGELFF	TGTGCCAGCAGCTTGGACAGAGGGCTCCTTGACACCGGGGAGCTGTTTTTT
TRBJ1-2	.	.	TRBV6-1	CASSGWGGGGYTF	TGTGCCAGCAGTGGCTGGGGGGGAGGCGGCTACACCTTC
TRBJ2-1	TRBD1	.	TRBV20-1	CSAENRGLYNEQFF	TGCAGTGCCGAAAACAGGGGGCTTTACAATGAGCAGTTCTTC
TRBJ2-7	.	.	TRBV20-1	CSASGHSSYEQYF	TGCAGTGCTAGCGGTCACAGCTCCTACGAGCAGTACTTC